The 20 T cell receptor beta chains below were found in one sample sequenced in a study of T cell responses to AZD1222 COVID-19 vaccine. TCRdb keeps only in-frame clones here, not all; method: immunoSEQ multiplex PCR. Of around 110,000 clones in the sample, about 90% are singletons; the top ten hold around 7.2%. This specimen was peripheral blood, taken on day 0 of AZD1222 vaccination. The origin of the receptors is an adult in good health.

The V and J genes are TRBV28 and TRBJ1-3; TRBD1 matches at 8 bases. V lost 2 bases, J lost 4 bases, and 10 bases stayed unmatched. CDR3 length equals 17 residues. Germline V gives CDR1 MDHEN, CDR2 SYDVKM. The CDR3 bases are TGTGCCAGCAGTTTACCCCTCCAGGGGGCGTCGGGAAACACCATATATTTT. Its protein is CASSLPLQGASGNTIYF.

The chain carries TRBV2 and TRBJ2-3; 8 bases are a match to TRBD2. In germline, CDR1 is SNHLY, CDR2 FYNNEI. This CDR3 has 15 residues. Losses at the gene ends were 9 bases for V and 2 bases for J; bases not matched to a gene: 10. The CDR3 reads CASSVRRGVTDTQYF. The CDR3 coding sequence is TGTGCCAGTTCCGTGCGGCGGGGGGTCACAGATACGCAGTATTTT.

This clone was recorded only once. The chain joins TRBV27 to TRBJ2-1; D might be TRBD2 (7 bases). In germline, CDR1 is MNHEY, CDR2 SMNVEV (reference sequence). The V gene lost 3 bases and the J gene lost 9 bases, with 12 bases spanning the gap. The CDR3 consists of 13 residues. CDR3 region: CASSFSGGSEQFF. Here the CDR3 DNA reads TGTGCCAGCAGTTTTTCGGGGGGCAGTGAGCAGTTCTTC.

The chain's CDR3 is CASSPGQGRSEAFF. The DNA for the CDR3 is TGTGCCAGCAGCCCGGGACAGGGGCGGAGTGAAGCTTTCTTT. The chain employs TRBV7-3 and TRBJ1-1, with 10 bases identical to TRBD1. Germline loops: CDR1 SGHTA, CDR2 FQGTGA. This CDR3 is built from 14 residues. Trimming at V came to 5 bases and at J to 7 bases, leaving 7 bases not matched to a gene.

The chain couples TRBV30 to TRBJ2-2; D remains ambiguous. Germline V CDR1 and CDR2: GTSNPN, SVGIG (reference sequence). V shed 3 bases and J shed 6 bases, with 8 bases lying between them. This CDR3 comprises 12 residues. The CDR3 loop is CAWRPGPGELFF. In nucleotides, the CDR3 is TGTGCCTGGAGGCCAGGTCCCGGGGAGCTGTTTTTT. The variable domain in full, completed from reference TRBV30 and TRBJ2-2, reads SQTIHQWPATLVQPVGSPLSLECTVEGTSNPNLYWYRQAAGRGLQLLFYSVGIGQISSEVPQNLSASRPQDRQFILSSKKLLLSDSGFYLCAWRPGPGELFFGEGSRLTVL.

CDR3 nucleotide sequence: TGTGCCAGTAGTCCCCCACAACCCTATGGCTACACCTTC. Residues: CASSPPQPYGYTF. The V call is TRBV19, the J call TRBJ1-2; D ambiguous. Per germline, CDR1 LNHDA and CDR2 SQIVND (reference sequence). This CDR3 is built from 13 residues. V gave up 5 bases and J gave up 4 bases, with 11 bases separating them.

CDR3 sequence: CAVIGDGELFF. CDR3 coding DNA: TGTGCCGTGATTGGGGACGGGGAGCTGTTTTTT. The chain has TRBV27 and TRBJ2-2; no clear D. Germline V gives CDR1 MNHEY, CDR2 SMNVEV (reference sequence). Trimming took off 11 bases at V and 7 bases at J, with 11 bases between the two ends. The CDR3 totals 11 residues.

The genes are TRBV3-1 (or the pseudogene TRBV3-2) and TRBJ2-3; 14 bases align to TRBD2. Germline loops: CDR1 LGHDT, CDR2 YNNKEL (reference sequence). The CDR3 consists of 16 residues. The trim removed 3 bases at V and 6 bases at J, leaving 5 bases unmatched. The CDR3 loop is CASSHRLAGGPDTQYF. For the CDR3, the DNA is TGTGCCAGCAGCCATCGACTAGCGGGGGGGCCGGATACGCAGTATTTT.

This chain uses TRBV6-7 with TRBJ2-1; D call uncertain. TRBV6-7 falls under the ORF class, with uncertain function. Trimming stripped 3 bases from V and 5 bases from J, with 14 bases between. CDR3 length: 15 residues. The CDR3 spells CASSYGRSANNEQFF. Written as DNA, the CDR3 is TGTGCCAGCAGTTATGGTAGGTCTGCAAACAATGAGCAGTTCTTC.

The V call is TRBV6-8, the J call TRBJ2-3; D is undetermined. V was shortened by 4 bases and J by 2 bases, with 10 bases between the two germline ends. Germline V gene sequence: CDR1 MNHGY, CDR2 SAAAGT. The CDR3 spans 14 residues. DNA of the CDR3: TGTGCCAGCAGTTCGCTAGTGAACACAGATACGCAGTATTTT. Amino acid sequence: CASSSLVNTDTQYF.

The CDR3 loop reads CARSLTAGEISYSNQPQHF. DNA of the CDR3: TGTGCCAGAAGCTTGACCGCAGGGGAGATCAGCTATAGCAATCAGCCCCAGCATTTT. The chain uses TRBV5-3 and TRBJ1-5; a weak D match, TRBD1 (6 bases). TRBV5-3 carries the ORF label, with uncertain function. The CDR3 runs to 19 residues. V dropped 1 base and J dropped 0 bases, with 20 bases sitting between them.

The chain links TRBV30 to TRBJ1-1; TRBD1 is a possible D gene (5 bases). V was clipped by 1 base and J by 4 bases, with 13 bases between them. This CDR3 has 14 residues. Germline V gene data show CDR1 as GTSNPN and CDR2 as SVGIG (reference sequence). The CDR3 protein is CAWSAFIGGTEAFF. The CDR3 DNA sequence: TGTGCCTGGAGTGCTTTCATCGGGGGCACTGAAGCTTTCTTT.

This chain connects TRBV10-3 to TRBJ2-7; 9 bases line up with TRBD2. Germline V gives CDR1 ENHRY, CDR2 SYGVKD. V trimming: 0 bases; J trimming: 0 bases; junction bases outside the gene matches: 0. The CDR3 extends over 15 amino acids. The CDR3 region has the DNA TGTGCCATCAGTGAGTCTAGCGGGGGCTCCTACGAGCAGTACTTC. It is translated as CAISESSGGSYEQYF.

V and J are TRBV27 and TRBJ2-7; D may be TRBD1 (5 bases). Germline CDR1 and CDR2: MNHEY and SMNVEV (reference sequence). V dropped 5 bases and J dropped 0 bases, with 17 bases sitting between them. This CDR3 has 16 residues. CDR3 coding DNA: TGTGCCAGCAGTCTCCGACAGAAGCCAAGCTCCTACGAGCAGTACTTC. It encodes CASSLRQKPSSYEQYF.

This rearrangement joins TRBV7-2 to TRBJ2-4; perhaps D is TRBD1 or TRBD2 (5 bases each). The V and J ends lost 6 bases and 6 bases respectively, with 12 bases between them. CDR3 size: 13 residues. Germline V gives CDR1 SGHTA, CDR2 FQGNSA. CDR3 in amino acids: CASRNLGANIQYF. The CDR3 region has the DNA TGTGCCAGCAGAAACCTCGGGGCAAACATTCAGTACTTC. The entire variable domain, with the rest obtained from reference TRBV7-2 and TRBJ2-4, is as follows: GAGVSQSPSNKVTEKGKDVELRCDPISGHTALYWYRQSLGQGLEFLIYFQGNSAPDKSGLPSDRFSAERTGGSVSTLTIQRTQQEDSAVYLCASRNLGANIQYFGAGTRLSVL.

This chain joins TRBV4-2 and TRBJ2-1, with 9 bases fitting TRBD1. Germline V gene data show CDR1 as LGHNA and CDR2 as YNFKEQ. This CDR3 comprises 17 residues. V lost 2 bases and J lost 4; bases outside the gene matches: 9. The CDR3 sequence is CASSQPVGQGWYNEQFF. CDR3 nucleotides: TGTGCCAGCAGCCAACCAGTCGGACAGGGGTGGTACAATGAGCAGTTCTTC.

The V call is TRBV19, the J call TRBJ1-2, with 9 bases lining up with TRBD1. V was clipped by 6 bases and J by 7 bases; unmatched bases: 12. Germline V CDR1 and CDR2: LNHDA, SQIVND (reference sequence). This CDR3 is built from 15 residues. CDR3 DNA sequence: TGTGCCAGTAGGCCCGGGACAGGGAGAAAGTCTGGCTACACCTTC. This codes for CASRPGTGRKSGYTF.

V and J are TRBV11-2 and TRBJ2-5; D could derive from TRBD1 or TRBD2 (5 bases each). Trimming removed 5 bases at V and 3 bases at J, with 13 bases between. The CDR3 has 14 residues. Germline V CDR1 and CDR2: SGHAT, FQNNGV. Written as DNA, the CDR3 is TGTGCCAGCAGCCCCGGGACCAAAAAAGAGACCCAGTACTTC. Its protein product is CASSPGTKKETQYF.

This clone appeared a single time. The rearrangement links TRBV15 to TRBJ1-2; 10 nucleotides line up with TRBD1. Germline trimming cut 0 bases from V and 8 bases from J; bases unmatched to any gene: 3. Germline V lookup: CDR1 LNHNV, CDR2 YYDKDF (reference sequence). The CDR3 is 14 residues long. In DNA form, the CDR3 reads TGTGCCACCAGCAGAGACCGGGACAGGGGCGGCTACACCTTC. It is translated as CATSRDRDRGGYTF.

The table lists this clone with a count of one. This chain connects TRBV5-1 to TRBJ1-2; maybe TRBD1 (5 bases). Germline CDR1 SGHRS, CDR2 YFSETQ. The CDR3 sequence is 14 residues long. Trimming cost V 6 bases and J 4 bases, with 16 bases left between them. CDR3: CASKGQGISYGYTF. The CDR3 nucleotides are TGCGCCAGCAAAGGGCAGGGTATTAGCTATGGCTACACCTTC.